This T cell receptor beta chain is drawn from a study of shared clonotypes between healthy human individuals. The V gene's germline CDR1 is GTSNPN and CDR2 SVGIG (reference sequence). Trimming took 4 bases from V and 4 from J; bases not matched to a gene: 13. The CDR3 loop spans 16 amino acids. Study-wide points: The study found lower generation probabilities in non-shared clonotypes than in those shared by all four donors.

Terminally differentiated effector memory CD45RA+ cells were left out of the naive CD8 fraction, which was CD45RO-negative and positively selected for CCR7. Replicate PCRs for sorted subsets used roughly 200 ng DNA; this equaled 25,000 to 35,000 T cell genomes. Here immunoSEQ multiplex PCR was the method, and the copy in TCRdb shows in-frame clones only, minus some. This sample has 1.5 million to 2.5 million clones; less than 95% occur once, and the top ten carry more than 0.95%. A note on this clone: Its antigen remains unknown.

V is TRBV30 and J is TRBJ2-5; 9 nucleotides agree with TRBD1. The sequencing input was naive CD8+ T cells sorted from blood. The source of this sequence is a man aged 18 to 29 in good health. CDR3 in amino acids: CAWKGGQGTLRETQYF. CDR3 bases: TGTGCCTGGAAAGGGGGACAGGGAACCTTGCGAGAGACCCAGTACTTC.